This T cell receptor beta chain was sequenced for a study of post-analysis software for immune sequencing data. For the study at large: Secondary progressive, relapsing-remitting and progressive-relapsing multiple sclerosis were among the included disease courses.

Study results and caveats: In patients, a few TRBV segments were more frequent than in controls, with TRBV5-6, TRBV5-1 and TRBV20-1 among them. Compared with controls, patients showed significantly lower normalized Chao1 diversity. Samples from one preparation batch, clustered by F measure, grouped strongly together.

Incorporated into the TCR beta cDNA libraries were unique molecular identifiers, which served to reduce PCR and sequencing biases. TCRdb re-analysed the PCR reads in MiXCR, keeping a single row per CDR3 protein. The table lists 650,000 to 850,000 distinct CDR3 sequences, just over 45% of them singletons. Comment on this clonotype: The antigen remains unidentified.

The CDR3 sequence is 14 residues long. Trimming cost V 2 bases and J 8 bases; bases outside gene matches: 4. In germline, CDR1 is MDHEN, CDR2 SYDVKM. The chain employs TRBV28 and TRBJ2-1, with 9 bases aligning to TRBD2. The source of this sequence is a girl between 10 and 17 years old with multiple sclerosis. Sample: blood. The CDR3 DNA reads TGTGCCAGCAGTTTAGCGGGGGGGGCGGATGAGCAGTTCTTC. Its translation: CASSLAGGADEQFF.